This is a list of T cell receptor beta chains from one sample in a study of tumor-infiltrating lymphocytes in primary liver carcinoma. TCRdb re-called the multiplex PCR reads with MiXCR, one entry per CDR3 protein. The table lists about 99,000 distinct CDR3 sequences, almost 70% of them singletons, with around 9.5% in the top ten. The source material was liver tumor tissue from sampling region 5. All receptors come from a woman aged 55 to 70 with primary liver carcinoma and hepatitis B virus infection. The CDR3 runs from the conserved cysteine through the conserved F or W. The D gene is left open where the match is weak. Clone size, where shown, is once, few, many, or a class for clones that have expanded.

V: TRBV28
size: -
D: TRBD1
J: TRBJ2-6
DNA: TGTGCCAGCAGTCCTCGACAGGGTAGAGTGGCCAACGTCCTGACTTTC
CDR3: CASSPRQGRVANVLTF

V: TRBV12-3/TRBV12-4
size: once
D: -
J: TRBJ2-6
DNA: TGTCCCAGCAGTGAGGATCAGTCGGTTCGCGTCCTGATTTTC
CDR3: CPSSEDQSVRVLIF

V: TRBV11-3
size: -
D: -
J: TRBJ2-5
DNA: TGTGCCAGTAGCTTAGTACAAGAGACCCAGCACTTC
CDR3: CASSLVQETQHF

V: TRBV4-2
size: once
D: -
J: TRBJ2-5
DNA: TGTGCCAGCAACCGGGGGGACCGCCTATCGGGACAAGGGACCCAGTACTTC
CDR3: CASNRGDRLSGQGTQYF

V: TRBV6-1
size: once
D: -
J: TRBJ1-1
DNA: TGTGCCAGCAGTGAATATTGGATAGGAACGAACACTGAAGCTTTCTTT
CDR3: CASSEYWIGTNTEAFF

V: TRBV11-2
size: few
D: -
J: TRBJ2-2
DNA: TGTGCCAGCAGCCAAAGACTTAACACCCGGGTGCTGTTTTTT
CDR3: CASSQRLNTRVLFF

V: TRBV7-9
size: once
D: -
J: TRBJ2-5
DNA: TGTGCCAGCAGTTGGGCCCAAGTGACCCAGTACTTC
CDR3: CASSWAQVTQYF

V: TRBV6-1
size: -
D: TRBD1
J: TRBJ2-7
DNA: TGTGCCAGCAATGAATTTCAGGGGGACACCGACGAACAGTACTTC
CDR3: CASNEFQGDTDEQYF

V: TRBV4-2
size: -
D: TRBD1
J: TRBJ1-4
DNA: TGTGCCAGCTGCCAAGACGGGACAGCGGATGAAAAACTGTTTTTT
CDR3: CASCQDGTADEKLFF

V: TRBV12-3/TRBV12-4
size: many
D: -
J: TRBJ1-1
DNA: TGTGCCAGCAGTTTTAGAGGGGGATTTGGAACTGAAGCTTTCTTT
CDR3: CASSFRGGFGTEAFF

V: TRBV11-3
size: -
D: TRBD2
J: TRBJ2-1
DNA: TGTGCCAGCAGCTTAGGGACTAGCGGCAAGCTTGAGCACTTCTTC
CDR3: CASSLGTSGKLEHFF

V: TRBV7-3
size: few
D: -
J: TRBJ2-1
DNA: TGTGCCAGTTCCGGGACGGGGACTTCTTCCTACAATGAGCAGTTCTTC
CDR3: CASSGTGTSSYNEQFF

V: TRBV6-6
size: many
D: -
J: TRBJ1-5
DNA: TGTGCCAGCCTCGACAGGCCCTTGGGCAATCAGCCCCAGCATTTT
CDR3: CASLDRPLGNQPQHF

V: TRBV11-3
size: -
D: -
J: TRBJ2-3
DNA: TGTGCCAGTAGCCTAATACCCACAGATACGCAGTATTTT
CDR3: CASSLIPTDTQYF